This T cell receptor beta chain was captured in a study of T cell responses to AZD1222 COVID-19 vaccine. Looking at the study overall: Second-dose timings of about 4 or about 12 weeks were pooled. Points from the study as a whole: Across spike, vaccine-associated CD4 TCRs were found, dominant at 160-218 and 743-854. Repertoires were sampled only after the peak T cell response. Just a handful of AZD1222 recipients were seropositive at baseline.

With regard to this clone: Its target is unknown.

The CDR3 is made up of 15 amino acids. Deletions cut 3 bases from V and 4 bases from J, with 13 bases between. The germline V gene has CDR1 LNHDA and CDR2 SQIVND (reference sequence). The assay was immunoSEQ multiplex PCR, and TCRdb's table has in-frame clones only and misses some. The sample yields 150,000 or so clones, 80% to 95% seen once. Source: peripheral blood, taken on day 0 of AZD1222 vaccination. The receptor was isolated from an adult in good health. This chain links TRBV19 with TRBJ2-1; D might be TRBD1 (7 bases). The CDR3 here is CASSIGAGQYNEQFF. The CDR3 DNA sequence: TGTGCCAGTAGTATCGGGGCGGGACAGTACAATGAGCAGTTCTTC.